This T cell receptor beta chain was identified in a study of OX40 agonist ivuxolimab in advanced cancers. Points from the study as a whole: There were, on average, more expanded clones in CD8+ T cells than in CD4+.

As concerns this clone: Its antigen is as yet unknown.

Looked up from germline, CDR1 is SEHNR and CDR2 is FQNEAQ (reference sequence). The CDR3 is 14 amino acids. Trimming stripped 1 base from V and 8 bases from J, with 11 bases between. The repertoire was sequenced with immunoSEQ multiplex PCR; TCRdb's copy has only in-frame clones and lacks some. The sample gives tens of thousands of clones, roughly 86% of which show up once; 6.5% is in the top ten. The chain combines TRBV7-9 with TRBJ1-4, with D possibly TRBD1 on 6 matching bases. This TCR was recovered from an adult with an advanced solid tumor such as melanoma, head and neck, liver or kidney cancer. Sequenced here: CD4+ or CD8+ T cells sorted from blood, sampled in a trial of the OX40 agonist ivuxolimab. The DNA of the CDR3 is TGTGCCAGCAGCTTAGAAGGAGGGGGGGAAAAACTGTTTTTT. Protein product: CASSLEGGGEKLFF.